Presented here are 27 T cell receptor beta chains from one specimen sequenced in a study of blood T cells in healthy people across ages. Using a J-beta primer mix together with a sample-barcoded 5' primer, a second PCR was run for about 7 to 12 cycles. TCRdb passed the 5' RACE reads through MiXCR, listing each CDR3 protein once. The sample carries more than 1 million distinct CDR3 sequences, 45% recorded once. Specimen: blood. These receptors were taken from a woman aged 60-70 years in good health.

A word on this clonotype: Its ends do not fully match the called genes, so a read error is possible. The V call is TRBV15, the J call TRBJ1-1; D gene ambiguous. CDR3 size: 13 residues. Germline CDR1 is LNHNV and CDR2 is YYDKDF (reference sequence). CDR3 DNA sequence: TGTGCCACCAGTAGAGATCCTGATACTGAAGCTTTCTTT. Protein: CATSRDPDTEAFF.

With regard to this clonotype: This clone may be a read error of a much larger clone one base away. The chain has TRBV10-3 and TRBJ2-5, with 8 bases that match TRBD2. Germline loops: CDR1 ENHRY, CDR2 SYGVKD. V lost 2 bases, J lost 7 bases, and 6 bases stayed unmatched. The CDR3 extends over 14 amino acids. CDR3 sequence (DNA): TGTGCCATCAGTGAGGGCAGGGGACTAGTGACCCAGTACTTC. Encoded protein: CAISEGRGLVTQYF.

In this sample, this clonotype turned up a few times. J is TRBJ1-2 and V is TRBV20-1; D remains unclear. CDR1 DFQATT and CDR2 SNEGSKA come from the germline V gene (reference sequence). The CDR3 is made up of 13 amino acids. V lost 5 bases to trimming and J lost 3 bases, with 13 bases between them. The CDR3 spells CSAYGPVDYGYTF. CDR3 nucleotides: TGCAGTGCTTATGGACCGGTAGACTATGGCTACACCTTC.

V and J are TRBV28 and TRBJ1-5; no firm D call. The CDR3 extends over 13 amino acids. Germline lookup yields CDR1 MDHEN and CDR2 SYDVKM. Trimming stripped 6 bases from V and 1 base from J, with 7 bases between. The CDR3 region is CASSQLSNQPQHF. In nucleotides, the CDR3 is TGTGCCAGCAGCCAGTTGAGCAATCAGCCCCAGCATTTT.

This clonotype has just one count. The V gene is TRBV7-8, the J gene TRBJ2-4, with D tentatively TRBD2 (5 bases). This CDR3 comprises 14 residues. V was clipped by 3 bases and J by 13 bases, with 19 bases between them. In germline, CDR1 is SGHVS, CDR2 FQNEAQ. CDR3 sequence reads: CASSLLISSGKQYF. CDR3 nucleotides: TGTGCCAGCAGCTTGCTGATCTCCAGCGGCAAGCAGTACTTC.

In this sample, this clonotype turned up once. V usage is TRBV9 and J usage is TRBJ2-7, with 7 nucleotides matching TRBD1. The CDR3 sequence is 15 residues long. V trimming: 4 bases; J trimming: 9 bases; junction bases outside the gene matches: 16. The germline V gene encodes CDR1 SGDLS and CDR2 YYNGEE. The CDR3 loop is CASSYQPGQSNGQYF. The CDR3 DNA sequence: TGTGCCAGCAGCTATCAACCGGGACAGAGTAACGGGCAGTACTTC.

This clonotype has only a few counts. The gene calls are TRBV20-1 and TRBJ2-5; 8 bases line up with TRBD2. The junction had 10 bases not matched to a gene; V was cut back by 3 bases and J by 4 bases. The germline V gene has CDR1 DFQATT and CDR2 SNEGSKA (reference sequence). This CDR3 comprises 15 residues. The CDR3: CSASLGGAGGETQYF. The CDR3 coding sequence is TGCAGTGCTAGTCTCGGGGGGGCTGGTGGAGAGACCCAGTACTTC.

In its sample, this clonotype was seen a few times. The CDR3: CASQTDRQFF. The CDR3 DNA reads TGTGCCAGCCAGACCGATAGGCAGTTCTTC. The V gene is TRBV7-9, the J gene TRBJ2-1, with no clear D. Trimming pared 8 bases from V and 12 bases from J, leaving 11 bases between. The V gene's germline CDR1 is SEHNR and CDR2 FQNEAQ (reference sequence). This CDR3 spans 10 amino acids.

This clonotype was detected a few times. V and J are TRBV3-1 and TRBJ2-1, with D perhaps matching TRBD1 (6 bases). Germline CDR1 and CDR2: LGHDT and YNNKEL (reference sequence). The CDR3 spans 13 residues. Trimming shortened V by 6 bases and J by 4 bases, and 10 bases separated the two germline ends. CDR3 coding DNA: TGTGCCAGCAGTCGGACAGAGTACAATGAGCAGTTCTTC. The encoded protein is CASSRTEYNEQFF.

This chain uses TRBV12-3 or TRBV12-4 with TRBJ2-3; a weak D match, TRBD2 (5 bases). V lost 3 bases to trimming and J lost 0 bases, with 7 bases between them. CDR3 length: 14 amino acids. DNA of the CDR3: TGTGCCAGCAGTTTCACTAGGAGCACAGATACGCAGTATTTT. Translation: CASSFTRSTDTQYF.

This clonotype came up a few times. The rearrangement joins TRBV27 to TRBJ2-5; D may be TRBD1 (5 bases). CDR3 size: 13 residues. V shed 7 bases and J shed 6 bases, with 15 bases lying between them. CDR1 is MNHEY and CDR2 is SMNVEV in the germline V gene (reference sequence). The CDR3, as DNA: TGTGCCAGCACCCCAAGGGGCCTTCAGACCCAGTACTTC. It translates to CASTPRGLQTQYF.

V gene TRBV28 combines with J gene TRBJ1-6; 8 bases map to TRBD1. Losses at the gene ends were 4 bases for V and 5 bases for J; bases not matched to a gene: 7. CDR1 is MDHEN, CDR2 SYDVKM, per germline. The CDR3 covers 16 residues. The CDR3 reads CASSSRTGRDNSPLHF. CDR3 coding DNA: TGTGCCAGCAGTTCTAGGACAGGGAGAGATAATTCACCCCTCCACTTT.

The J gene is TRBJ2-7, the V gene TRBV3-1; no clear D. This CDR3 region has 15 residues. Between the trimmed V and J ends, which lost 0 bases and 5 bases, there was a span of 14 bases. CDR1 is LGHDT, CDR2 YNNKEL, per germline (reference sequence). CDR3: CASSQDLDGRNEQYF. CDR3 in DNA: TGTGCCAGCAGCCAAGACCTGGACGGCCGCAACGAGCAGTACTTC.

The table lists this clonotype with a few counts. The CDR3 nucleotides are TGTGCCAGCAGCCCCACTTGGGCGGTCAACAATGAGCAGTTCTTC. Translation: CASSPTWAVNNEQFF. The gene calls are TRBV11-2 and TRBJ2-1; the D is unclear. Looked up from germline, CDR1 is SGHAT and CDR2 is FQNNGV. This CDR3 spans 15 amino acids. The V end was cut by 5 bases, the J end by 5 bases, with 16 bases between.

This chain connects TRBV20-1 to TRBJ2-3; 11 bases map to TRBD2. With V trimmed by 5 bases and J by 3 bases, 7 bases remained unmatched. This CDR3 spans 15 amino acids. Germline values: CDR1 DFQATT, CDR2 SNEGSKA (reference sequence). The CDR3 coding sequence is TGCAGTGCTCCAGTACTAGCGGGAGCAACAGATACGCAGTATTTT. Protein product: CSAPVLAGATDTQYF.

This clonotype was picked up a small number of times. As DNA, the CDR3 is TGTGCCAGCAGTTTAAACGCAGGGGGCAGGGACGAGCAGTACTTC. Its translation: CASSLNAGGRDEQYF. This chain joins TRBV28 and TRBJ2-7, with 8 bases lining up with TRBD1. Germline V gene lookup returns CDR1 MDHEN and CDR2 SYDVKM. V shed 2 bases, J shed 5 bases, and the junction held 8 bases outside the gene matches. This CDR3 has 15 residues.

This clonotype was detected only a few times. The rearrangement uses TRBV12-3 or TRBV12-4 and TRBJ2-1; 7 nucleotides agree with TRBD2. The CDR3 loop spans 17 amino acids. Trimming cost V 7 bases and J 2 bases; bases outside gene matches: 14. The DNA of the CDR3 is TGTGCCAGCACCCCTCCCAGGCGGGAGTTTGCCTACAATGAGCAGTTCTTC. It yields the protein CASTPPRREFAYNEQFF.

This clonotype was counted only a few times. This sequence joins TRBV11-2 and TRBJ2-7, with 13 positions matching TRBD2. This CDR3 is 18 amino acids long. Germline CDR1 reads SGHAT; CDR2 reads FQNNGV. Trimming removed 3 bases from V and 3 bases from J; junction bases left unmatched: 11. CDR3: CASSFQLAGGSQSYEQYF. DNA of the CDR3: TGTGCCAGCAGCTTTCAACTAGCGGGAGGGTCACAAAGCTACGAGCAGTACTTC.

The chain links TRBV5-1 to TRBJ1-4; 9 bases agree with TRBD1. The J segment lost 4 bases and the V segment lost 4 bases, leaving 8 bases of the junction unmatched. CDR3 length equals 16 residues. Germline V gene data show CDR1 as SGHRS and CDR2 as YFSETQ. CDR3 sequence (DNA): TGCGCCAGCAGCCAGAAACAGGGGGCTAATAATGAAAAACTGTTTTTT. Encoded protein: CASSQKQGANNEKLFF.

The CDR3 sequence is CASSLLQGGYEQYF. The CDR3 nucleotides read TGCGCCAGCAGCTTACTACAGGGGGGCTACGAGCAGTACTTC. This chain connects TRBV5-1 to TRBJ2-7, with TRBD1 matching 8 bases. Losses at the gene ends were 2 bases for V and 3 bases for J; bases not matched to a gene: 4. Germline values: CDR1 SGHRS, CDR2 YFSETQ. This CDR3 has 14 residues.

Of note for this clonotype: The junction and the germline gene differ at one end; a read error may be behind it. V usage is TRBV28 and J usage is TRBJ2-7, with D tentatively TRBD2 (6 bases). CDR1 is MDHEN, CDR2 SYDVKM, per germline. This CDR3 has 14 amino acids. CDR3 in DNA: TGTGCCAACAGTTTTAGCGGAGGGGACGACGAGCAGTACTTC. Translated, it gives CANSFSGGDDEQYF.

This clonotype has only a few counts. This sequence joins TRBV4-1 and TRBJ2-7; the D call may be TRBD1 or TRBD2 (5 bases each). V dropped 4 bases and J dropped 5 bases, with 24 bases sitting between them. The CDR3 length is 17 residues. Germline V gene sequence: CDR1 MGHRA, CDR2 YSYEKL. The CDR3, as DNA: TGCGCCAGCAGCCTGACCCTTTCGAAGTGGGGGAGCGACGAGCAGTACTTC. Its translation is CASSLTLSKWGSDEQYF.

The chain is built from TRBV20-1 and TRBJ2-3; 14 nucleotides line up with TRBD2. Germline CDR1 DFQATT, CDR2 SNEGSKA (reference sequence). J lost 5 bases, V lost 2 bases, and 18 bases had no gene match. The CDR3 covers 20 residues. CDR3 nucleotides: TGCAGTGCTAGAATGGGACTAGCGGGAGTGACCAGGCGGGCAGGAGATACGCAGTATTTT. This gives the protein CSARMGLAGVTRRAGDTQYF.

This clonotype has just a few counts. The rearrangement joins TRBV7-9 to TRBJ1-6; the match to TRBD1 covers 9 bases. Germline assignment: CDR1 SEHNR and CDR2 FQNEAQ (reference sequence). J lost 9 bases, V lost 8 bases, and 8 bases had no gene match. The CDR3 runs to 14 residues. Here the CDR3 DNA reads TGTGCCAGCGGTACCGGGACAGGGCGTTCACCCCTCCACTTT. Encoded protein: CASGTGTGRSPLHF.

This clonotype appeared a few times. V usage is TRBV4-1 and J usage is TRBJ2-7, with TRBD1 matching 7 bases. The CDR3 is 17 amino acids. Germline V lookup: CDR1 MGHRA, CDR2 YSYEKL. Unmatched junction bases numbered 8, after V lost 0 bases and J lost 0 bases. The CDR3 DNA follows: TGCGCCAGCAGCCAAGATACTGGGACAGACAGCTCCTACGAGCAGTACTTC. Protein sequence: CASSQDTGTDSSYEQYF.

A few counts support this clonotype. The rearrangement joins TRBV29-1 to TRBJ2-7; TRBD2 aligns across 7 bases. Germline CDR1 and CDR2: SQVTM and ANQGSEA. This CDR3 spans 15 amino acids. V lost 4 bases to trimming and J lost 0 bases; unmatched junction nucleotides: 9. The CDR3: CSVAGLRGSSYEQYF. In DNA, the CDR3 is TGCAGCGTTGCCGGACTTCGCGGGAGCTCCTACGAGCAGTACTTC.

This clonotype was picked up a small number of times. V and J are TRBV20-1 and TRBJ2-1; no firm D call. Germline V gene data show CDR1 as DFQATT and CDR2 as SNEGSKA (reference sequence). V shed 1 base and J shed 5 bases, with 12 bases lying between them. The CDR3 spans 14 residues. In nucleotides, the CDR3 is TGCAGTGCTAGAGGGCAAGGGCCGCACAATGAGCAGTTCTTC. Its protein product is CSARGQGPHNEQFF.